A single sample gave rise to the 7 T cell receptor beta chains below, sequenced in a study of CD8 T cells in Susac syndrome. RNA was extracted with the RNeasy kit, and a quantity of 0.5 to 1 ug was reverse transcribed using random hexamers. Via MiXCR, TCRdb re-called the immunoSEQ multiplex PCR reads, giving one row per CDR3 protein. The sample holds some 200,000 distinct CDR3 sequences; around 96% are singletons and the top ten take approximately 0.1%. Sequenced: CD4+ T cells from PBMCs. The receptors originated from a human donor in good health.

This clonotype was detected once. This chain uses TRBV24-1 with TRBJ2-5, with TRBD2 matching 7 bases. The CDR3 covers 15 residues. Losses at the gene ends were 5 bases for V and 5 bases for J; bases not matched to a gene: 10. In germline, CDR1 is KGHDR, CDR2 SFDVKD. DNA for the CDR3: TGTGCCACCAGTGCCGCCCAGGCCGGGAGGGAGACCCAGTACTTC. This encodes CATSAAQAGRETQYF.

V and J are TRBV29-1 and TRBJ1-1; unclear D gene. Deletions cut 4 bases from V and 5 bases from J, with 8 bases between. The V gene's germline CDR1 is SQVTM and CDR2 ANQGSEA. The CDR3 spans 11 residues. CDR3 bases: TGCAGCGTTGTGGTTGATACTGAAGCTTTCTTT. Residues: CSVVVDTEAFF.

The chain joins TRBV11-2 to TRBJ2-3; TRBD1 or TRBD2 may be the D gene (6 bases each). The CDR3 is 17 amino acids. V was shortened by 6 bases and J by 3 bases, with 22 bases between the two germline ends. Looked up from germline, CDR1 is SGHAT and CDR2 is FQNNGV. The CDR3 protein is CASSSGSSARGTDTQYF. DNA of the CDR3: TGTGCCAGCAGTTCCGGGTCTAGCGCGAGGGGGACAGATACGCAGTATTTT.

The CDR3: CASSYQLSYEQYF. The CDR3 DNA follows: TGCGCCAGCAGTTATCAATTATCCTACGAGCAGTACTTC. The chain has TRBV5-1 and TRBJ2-7; unclear D gene. The length of the CDR3 is 13 residues. Germline CDR1 reads SGHRS; CDR2 reads YFSETQ. Deletions cut 5 bases from V and 1 base from J, with 10 bases between. Complete variable domain (other parts from reference TRBV5-1 and TRBJ2-7): KAGVTQTPRYLIKTRGQQVTLSCSPISGHRSVSWYQQTPGQGLQFLFEYFSETQRNKGNFPGRFSGRQFSNSRSEMNVSTLELGDSALYLCASSYQLSYEQYFGPGTRLTVT.

This clonotype has just one count. This chain's CDR3 is CASSLEGAVGPQHF. CDR3 DNA sequence: TGTGCCAGCAGTTTAGAAGGCGCCGTCGGTCCCCAGCATTTT. V usage is TRBV12-3 or TRBV12-4 and J usage is TRBJ1-5; D remains unclear. This CDR3 is 14 amino acids long. V was shortened by 1 base and J by 10 bases, with 14 bases between the two germline ends.

The chain is built from TRBV28 and TRBJ1-1, with D unclear. The CDR3 is 14 residues long. Between the trimmed V and J ends, which lost 5 bases and 4 bases, there was a span of 14 bases. From germline, CDR1 is MDHEN and CDR2 SYDVKM. In nucleotides, the CDR3 is TGTGCCAGCAGTGAAGGGTGGCTCGGCACTGAAGCTTTCTTT. Encoded protein: CASSEGWLGTEAFF. The full variable domain, its missing parts supplied by reference TRBV28 and TRBJ1-1, is DVKVTQSSRYLVKRTGEKVFLECVQDMDHENMFWYRQDPGLGLRLIYFSYDVKMKEKGDIPEGYSVSREKKERFSLILESASTNQTSMYLCASSEGWLGTEAFFGQGTRLTVV.

J is TRBJ1-1 and V is TRBV6-2 or TRBV6-3, with a tentative D call TRBD1 (6 bases). The V and J ends lost 7 bases and 4 bases respectively, with 16 bases between them. CDR3 size: 14 residues. CDR1 MNHEY and CDR2 SVGEGT come from the germline V gene. The CDR3 loop reads CASNSPGASTEAFF. CDR3 in DNA: TGTGCCAGCAATAGCCCGGGGGCTAGCACTGAAGCTTTCTTT.